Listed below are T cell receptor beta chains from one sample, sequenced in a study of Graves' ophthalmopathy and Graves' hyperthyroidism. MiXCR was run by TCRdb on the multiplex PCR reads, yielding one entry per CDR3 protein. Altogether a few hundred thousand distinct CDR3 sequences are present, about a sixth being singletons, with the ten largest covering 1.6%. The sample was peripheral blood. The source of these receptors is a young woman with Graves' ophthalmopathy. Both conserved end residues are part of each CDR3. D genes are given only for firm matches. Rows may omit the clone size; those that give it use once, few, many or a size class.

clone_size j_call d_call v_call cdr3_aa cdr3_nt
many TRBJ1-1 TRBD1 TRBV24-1 CATSDGQGGTEAFF TGTGCCACCAGTGATGGACAGGGTGGAACTGAAGCTTTCTTT
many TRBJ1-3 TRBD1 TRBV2 CAKDRGSGNTIYF TGTGCCAAAGACAGGGGATCTGGAAACACCATATATTTT
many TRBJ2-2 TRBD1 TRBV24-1 CATSRDRGTGELFF TGTGCCACCAGCCGGGACAGGGGAACCGGGGAGCTGTTTTTT
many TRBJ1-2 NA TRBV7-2 CASSLSVRGYTF TGTGCCAGCAGCTTAAGCGTGAGGGGCTACACCTTC
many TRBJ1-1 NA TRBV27 CASSWAGDSTEAFF TGTGCCAGCAGTTGGGCAGGGGATAGTACTGAAGCTTTCTTT
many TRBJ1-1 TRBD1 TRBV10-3 CAISGGATEAFF TGTGCCATTTCAGGGGGGGCCACTGAAGCTTTCTTT
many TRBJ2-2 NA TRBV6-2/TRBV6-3 CASSYSYTGELFF TGTGCCAGCAGTTACTCGTACACCGGAGAGCTGTTTTTT
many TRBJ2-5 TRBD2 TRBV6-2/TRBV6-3 CASSRTSGRIGETQYF TGTGCCAGCAGTCGGACTAGCGGGAGGATAGGGGAGACCCAGTACTTC
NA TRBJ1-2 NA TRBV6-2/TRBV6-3 CASSYTGNYGYTF TGTGCCAGCAGTTACACAGGGAACTATGGCTACACCTTC
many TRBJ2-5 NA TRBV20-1 CSATKGIRETQYF TGCAGTGCTACAAAAGGGATCCGGGAGACCCAGTACTTC
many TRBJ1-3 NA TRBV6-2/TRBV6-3 CASSYSSYSGNTIYF TGTGCCAGCAGTTACTCGAGCTACTCTGGAAACACCATATATTTT
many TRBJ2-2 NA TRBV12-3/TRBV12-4 CASSGTYTGELFF TGTGCCAGCAGCGGGACCTACACCGGGGAGCTGTTTTTT
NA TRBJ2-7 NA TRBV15 CATSRDPVAKFTYEQYF TGTGCCACCAGCAGAGACCCGGTAGCGAAGTTTACCTACGAGCAGTACTTC
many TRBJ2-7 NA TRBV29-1 CSPDSYEQYF TGCAGCCCCGACTCCTACGAGCAGTACTTC
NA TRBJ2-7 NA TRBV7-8 CASSLAGRGESYEQYF TGTGCCAGCAGCTTAGCAGGAAGGGGAGAGTCCTACGAGCAGTACTTC
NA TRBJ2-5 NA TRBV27 CASSLIVGSQETQYF TGTGCCAGCAGTTTAATCGTTGGGAGCCAAGAGACCCAGTACTTC
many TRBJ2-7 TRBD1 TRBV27 CASSTTGAYEQYF TGTGCCAGCAGTACGACAGGGGCCTACGAGCAGTACTTC
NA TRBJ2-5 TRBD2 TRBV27 CASSLRTSGEETQYF TGTGCCAGCAGTTTGAGGACTAGCGGGGAGGAGACCCAGTACTTC
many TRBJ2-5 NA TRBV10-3 CAISGRAGTQYF TGTGCCATCAGTGGCAGGGCCGGGACCCAGTACTTC
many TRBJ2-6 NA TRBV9 CASSVVPRGSGANVLTF TGTGCCAGCAGCGTAGTGCCGCGCGGCTCTGGGGCCAACGTCCTGACTTTC
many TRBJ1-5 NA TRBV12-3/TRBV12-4 CASKQGNQPQHF TGTGCCAGCAAACAGGGCAATCAGCCCCAGCATTTT
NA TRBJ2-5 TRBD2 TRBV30 CACAGAETQYF TGTGCCTGTGCGGGAGCGGAGACCCAGTACTTC
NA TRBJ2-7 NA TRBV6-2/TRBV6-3 CASSAASPYEQYF TGTGCCAGCAGTGCCGCGTCCCCCTACGAGCAGTACTTC
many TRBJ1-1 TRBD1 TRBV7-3 CASSFHRQGGNTEAFF TGTGCCAGCAGCTTCCATCGACAGGGGGGGAACACTGAAGCTTTCTTT
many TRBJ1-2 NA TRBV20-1 CSARRGQALRDYGYTF TGCAGTGCTAGACGTGGGCAGGCCCTTCGCGACTATGGCTACACCTTC
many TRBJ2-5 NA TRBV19 CASSILEWKETQYF TGTGCCAGTAGTATATTGGAATGGAAAGAGACCCAGTACTTC
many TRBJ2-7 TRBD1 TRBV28 CASSWGQAGEQYF TGTGCCAGCAGCTGGGGACAGGCCGGCGAGCAGTACTTC
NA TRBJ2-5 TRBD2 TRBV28 CASSRTPGLAIETQYF TGTGCCAGCAGTCGGACCCCGGGACTAGCGATCGAGACCCAGTACTTC
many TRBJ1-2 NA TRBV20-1 CSARDSRPTLNTYRAISYGYTF TGCAGTGCTAGAGATTCCCGACCCACCCTCAACACTTACAGGGCTATTAGCTATGGCTACACCTTC
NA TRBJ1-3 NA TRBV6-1 CASTHPRGSGNTIYF TGTGCCAGCACTCACCCTAGGGGCTCTGGAAACACCATATATTTT
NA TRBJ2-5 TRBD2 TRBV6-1 CASGTSGGSEETQYF TGTGCCAGCGGGACTAGCGGGGGCTCTGAAGAGACCCAGTACTTC
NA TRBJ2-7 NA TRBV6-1 CASQGKGNSSYEQYF TGTGCCAGCCAGGGGAAAGGGAACAGCTCCTACGAGCAGTACTTC
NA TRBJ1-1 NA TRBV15 CATSRGNIWGPSNTEAFF TGTGCCACCAGCAGAGGAAACATTTGGGGACCATCGAACACTGAAGCTTTCTTT
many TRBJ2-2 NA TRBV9 CASSSHGRAGELFF TGTGCCAGCAGCTCTCACGGACGGGCCGGGGAGCTGTTTTTT
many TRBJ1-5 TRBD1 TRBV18 CASSPQGNQPQHF TGTGCCAGCAGTCCACAGGGGAATCAGCCCCAGCATTTT
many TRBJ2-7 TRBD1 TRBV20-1 CSARSRQGRVEQYF TGCAGTGCTAGATCCCGACAGGGGCGGGTGGAGCAGTACTTC
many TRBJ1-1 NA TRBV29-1 CIALENTEAFF TGCATCGCCTTGGAGAACACTGAAGCTTTCTTT
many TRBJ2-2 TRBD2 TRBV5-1 CASRSYPSGSTPTGELFF TGCGCCAGCAGGTCATACCCTAGCGGGAGTACGCCTACCGGGGAGCTGTTTTTT
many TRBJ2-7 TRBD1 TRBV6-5 CASSYSTGPYEQYF TGTGCCAGCAGTTACTCGACAGGGCCCTACGAGCAGTACTTC
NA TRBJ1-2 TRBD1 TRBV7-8 CASATGGLQYGYTF TGTGCCAGCGCGACAGGGGGCTTACAGTATGGCTACACCTTC
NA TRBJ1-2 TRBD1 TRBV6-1 CASSERGQGSPRRYGYTF TGTGCCAGCAGTGAAAGAGGACAGGGGTCACCAAGAAGATATGGCTACACCTTC
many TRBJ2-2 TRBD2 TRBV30 CAWSVPSGQFTGELFF TGTGCCTGGAGTGTACCTAGCGGGCAATTCACCGGGGAGCTGTTTTTT
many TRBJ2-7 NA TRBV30 CAWDGAPIRYEQYF TGTGCCTGGGACGGGGCCCCCATACGCTACGAGCAGTACTTC
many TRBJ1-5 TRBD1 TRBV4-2 CASSRSPNDRVDQPQHF TGTGCCAGCAGCCGCTCCCCGAACGACAGGGTGGATCAGCCCCAGCATTTT
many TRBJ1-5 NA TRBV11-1 CASSLAWEGSKPAPQHF TGTGCCAGCAGCTTAGCCTGGGAGGGCTCGAAACCGGCGCCCCAGCATTTT
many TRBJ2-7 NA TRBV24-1 CATSDFVRGAEDYSQRTYEQYF TGTGCCACCAGTGATTTCGTTCGAGGGGCTGAGGACTACTCTCAACGCACCTACGAGCAGTACTTC
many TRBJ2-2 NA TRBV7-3 CASSPRGSRGGENTGELFF TGTGCCAGCAGCCCAAGGGGGAGCAGGGGAGGTGAGAACACCGGGGAGCTGTTTTTT
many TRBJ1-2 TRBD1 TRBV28 CATLVAGGYGYTF TGTGCCACCCTAGTCGCAGGGGGCTATGGCTACACCTTC
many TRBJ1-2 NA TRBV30 CAWTPMGVYGYTF TGTGCCTGGACCCCTATGGGGGTATATGGCTACACCTTC
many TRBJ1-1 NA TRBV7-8 CASSLERWNTEAFF TGTGCCAGCAGCTTAGAACGGTGGAACACTGAAGCTTTCTTT
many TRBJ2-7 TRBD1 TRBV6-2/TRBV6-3 CAGQTGKSPRTYEQYF TGTGCCGGCCAGACAGGGAAGTCTCCTAGAACCTACGAGCAGTACTTC
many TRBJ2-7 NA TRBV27 CASSYLTGTKDEQYF TGTGCCAGCAGTTACTTGACCGGGACAAAAGACGAGCAGTACTTC